Below, 17 T cell receptor beta chains from the same sample are listed, as sequenced in a study of beta chain features in type 1 diabetes. Their recognized antigens are unknown. Study-wide results and caveats: Shorter TCRB CDR3s, moderately but significantly so, marked every one of the four CD4+ subsets in Type 1 diabetes patients.

Reverse transcribing all isolated RNA meant expressed TCRB transcripts were sequenced. Generated by immunoSEQ multiplex PCR, the TCRdb table keeps only in-frame clones and is missing some. The top ten clones hold 0.0095% to 0.013% of a sample with more than 300,000 clones, around an eighth of them seen once. The sequencing input was naive CD4+ T cells from blood. Source of these receptors: a woman between 18 and 30 years old with type 1 diabetes.

This clone showed up just a few times. The rearrangement uses TRBV19 and TRBJ1-2; tentatively, D is TRBD1 (6 bases). V dropped 7 bases and J dropped 1 base, with 10 bases sitting between them. CDR3 size: 13 residues. Germline CDR1 LNHDA, CDR2 SQIVND (reference sequence). The CDR3 nucleotides are TGTGCCAGTAAGACAGGCCGTAACTATGGCTACACCTTC. Its protein product is CASKTGRNYGYTF.

This clone came up a few times. The genes are TRBV18 and TRBJ2-1, with a tentative D call TRBD1 (5 bases). Germline CDR1 reads KGHSH; CDR2 reads LQKENI. This CDR3 contains 16 residues. V dropped 0 bases and J dropped 1 base, with 10 bases sitting between them. CDR3 sequence reads: CASSPPAGWSYNEQFF. DNA for the CDR3: TGTGCCAGCTCACCACCAGCAGGGTGGTCCTACAATGAGCAGTTCTTC.

The table lists this clone with a few counts. The chain couples TRBV4-1 to TRBJ2-3; 8 positions match TRBD1. V shed 1 base, J shed 2 bases, and the junction held 8 bases outside the gene matches. Germline lookup yields CDR1 MGHRA and CDR2 YSYEKL. The CDR3 has 17 residues. The CDR3 loop reads CASSQVRRDRPTDTQYF. CDR3 bases: TGCGCCAGCAGCCAAGTTCGGCGGGACAGGCCCACAGATACGCAGTATTTT.

The chain has TRBV28 and TRBJ2-7, with 8 bases matching TRBD2. Trimming at V came to 6 bases and at J to 1 base, leaving 5 bases not matched to a gene. The CDR3 length is 14 residues. CDR1 and CDR2 (germline): MDHEN, SYDVKM. CDR3 in amino acids: CASSPTSASYEQYF. For the CDR3, the DNA is TGTGCCAGCAGCCCGACTAGCGCTTCCTACGAGCAGTACTTC.

This chain uses TRBV5-1 with TRBJ2-3, with 9 bases matching TRBD1. CDR1 and CDR2 (germline): SGHRS, YFSETQ. The V segment lost 3 bases and the J segment 4 bases; nucleotides outside the gene matches: 3. The CDR3 runs to 14 residues. In DNA form, the CDR3 reads TGCGCCAGCAGCTCGGGACAGGGCCCAGATACGCAGTATTTT. Protein: CASSSGQGPDTQYF.

There are a few counts of this clone. This rearrangement joins TRBV18 to TRBJ1-5, with D unresolved. The CDR3 sequence is 14 residues long. V lost 5 bases and J 7 bases, leaving 15 bases between the germline ends. Per the germline V gene, CDR1 is KGHSH and CDR2 is LQKENI. The CDR3, as DNA: TGTGCCAGCTCAATGGGAGGTACGGGACAGCCCCAGCATTTT. It is translated as CASSMGGTGQPQHF.

DNA for the CDR3: TGTGCCAGCAGTGAGCAGGGCGGAATTACCGAAGCTTTCTTT. It encodes CASSEQGGITEAFF. The chain couples TRBV2 to TRBJ1-1; maybe TRBD1 (5 bases). Between the trimmed V and J ends, which lost 3 bases and 8 bases, there was a span of 16 bases. The CDR3 is made up of 14 amino acids. CDR1 and CDR2 from the germline V gene are SNHLY and FYNNEI.

The rearrangement uses TRBV30 and TRBJ1-1, with D uncertain. Germline V gene data show CDR1 as GTSNPN and CDR2 as SVGIG (reference sequence). Trimming shortened V by 6 bases and J by 2 bases, and 13 bases separated the two germline ends. The CDR3 consists of 13 residues. CDR3 nucleotides: TGTGCCTGCCGAGCCTACAGCAACACTGAAGCTTTCTTT. Its translation: CACRAYSNTEAFF.

V is TRBV7-9 and J is TRBJ2-3; D gene uncertain. The germline CDR1 and CDR2 sequences are SEHNR and FQNEAQ (reference sequence). The V gene lost 5 bases and the J gene lost 2 bases, with 8 bases spanning the gap. The CDR3 covers 13 residues. CDR3 bases: TGTGCCAGCAGCCGAGGAGACACAGATACGCAGTATTTT. Its translation: CASSRGDTDTQYF.

This chain connects TRBV15 to TRBJ2-7; tentative D call: TRBD1 (5 bases). The CDR3 covers 12 residues. Looked up from germline, CDR1 is LNHNV and CDR2 is YYDKDF (reference sequence). V lost 3 bases and J lost 5, with 8 bases in between. CDR3 in amino acids: CATSRPGNEQYF. As DNA, the CDR3 is TGTGCCACCAGCAGGCCAGGGAACGAGCAGTACTTC.

V gene TRBV6-6 combines with J gene TRBJ1-2; TRBD1 matches 9 bases. V gave up 6 bases and J gave up 1 base; unmatched junction bases: 3. Per germline, CDR1 MNHNY and CDR2 SVGAGI (reference sequence). The CDR3 sequence is 14 residues long. The CDR3 here is CASSDRGVNYGYTF. The CDR3 region has the DNA TGTGCCAGCAGCGACAGGGGGGTTAACTATGGCTACACCTTC.

This clone was picked up a small number of times. The chain is built from TRBV6-5 and TRBJ2-7; 8 bases line up with TRBD1. Germline CDR1 and CDR2: MNHEY and SVGAGI. V gave up 6 bases and J gave up 4 bases; unmatched junction bases: 5. This CDR3 spans 13 amino acids. CDR3 sequence: CASRQGGGYEQYF. The CDR3 bases are TGTGCCAGCAGACAGGGGGGTGGTTACGAGCAGTACTTC.

The chain uses TRBV29-1 and TRBJ2-3; a weak D match, TRBD2 (6 bases). The CDR3 consists of 15 residues. V was pared by 4 bases and J by 3 bases, with 17 bases between. Looked up from germline, CDR1 is SQVTM and CDR2 is ANQGSEA. As DNA, the CDR3 is TGCAGCGTTGGCGGGACGCCTGGGAGGACAGATACGCAGTATTTT. It specifies CSVGGTPGRTDTQYF.

The V call is TRBV7-8, the J call TRBJ2-5; 9 bases are shared with TRBD2. The CDR3 is 14 residues long. V shed 11 bases, J shed 4 bases, and the junction held 11 bases outside the gene matches. The germline V gene has CDR1 SGHVS and CDR2 FQNEAQ. The CDR3 spells CAGGSGRYGETQYF. The DNA for the CDR3 is TGTGCCGGAGGGAGCGGGAGGTACGGAGAGACCCAGTACTTC.

This chain uses TRBV9 with TRBJ2-7; a possible D gene is TRBD1 (7 bases). The CDR3 covers 14 residues. V lost 0 bases, J lost 7 bases, and 14 bases lay in between. Germline CDR1 is SGDLS and CDR2 is YYNGEE. The CDR3 protein is CASSVEVRGEEQYF. Here the CDR3 DNA reads TGTGCCAGCAGCGTAGAAGTCAGGGGGGAAGAGCAGTACTTC. The variable domain in full, completed from reference TRBV9 and TRBJ2-7, reads DSGVTQTPKHLITATGQRVTLRCSPRSGDLSVYWYQQSLDQGLQFLIQYYNGEERAKGNILERFSAQQFPDLHSELNLSSLELGDSALYFCASSVEVRGEEQYFGPGTRLTVT.

This chain connects TRBV11-2 to TRBJ2-7; D not resolved. The CDR3 extends over 14 amino acids. V lost 2 bases and J lost 3, with 11 bases in between. Looked up from germline, CDR1 is SGHAT and CDR2 is FQNNGV. The CDR3 here is CASSLYSRNYEQYF. The CDR3 nucleotides are TGTGCCAGCAGCTTATATTCCAGAAACTACGAGCAGTACTTC.

V and J are TRBV30 and TRBJ2-1; tentatively, D is TRBD2 (6 bases). The CDR3 length is 13 residues. CDR1 is GTSNPN, CDR2 SVGIG, per germline (reference sequence). V shed 1 base and J shed 6 bases, with 10 bases lying between them. CDR3 sequence: CAWSGGSGNEQFF. The CDR3 nucleotides are TGTGCCTGGAGTGGGGGTAGCGGCAATGAGCAGTTCTTC.